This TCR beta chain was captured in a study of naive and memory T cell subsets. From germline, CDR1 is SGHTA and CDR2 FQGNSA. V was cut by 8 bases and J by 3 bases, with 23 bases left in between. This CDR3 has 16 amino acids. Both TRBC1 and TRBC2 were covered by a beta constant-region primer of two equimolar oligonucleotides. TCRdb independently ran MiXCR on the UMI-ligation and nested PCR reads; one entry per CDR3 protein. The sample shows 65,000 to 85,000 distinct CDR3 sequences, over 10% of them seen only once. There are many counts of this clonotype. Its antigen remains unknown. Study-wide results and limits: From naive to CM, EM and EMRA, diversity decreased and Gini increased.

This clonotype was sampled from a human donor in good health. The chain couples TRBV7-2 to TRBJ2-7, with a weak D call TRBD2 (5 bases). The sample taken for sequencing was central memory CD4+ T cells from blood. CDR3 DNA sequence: TGTGCCAGCCGTCTCTACGGCAGCGGAGACCTCTACGAGCAGTACTTC. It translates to CASRLYGSGDLYEQYF. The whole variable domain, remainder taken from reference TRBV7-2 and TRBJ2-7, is GAGVSQSPSNKVTEKGKDVELRCDPISGHTALYWYRQSLGQGLEFLIYFQGNSAPDKSGLPSDRFSAERTGGSVSTLTIQRTQQEDSAVYLCASRLYGSGDLYEQYFGPGTRLTVT.